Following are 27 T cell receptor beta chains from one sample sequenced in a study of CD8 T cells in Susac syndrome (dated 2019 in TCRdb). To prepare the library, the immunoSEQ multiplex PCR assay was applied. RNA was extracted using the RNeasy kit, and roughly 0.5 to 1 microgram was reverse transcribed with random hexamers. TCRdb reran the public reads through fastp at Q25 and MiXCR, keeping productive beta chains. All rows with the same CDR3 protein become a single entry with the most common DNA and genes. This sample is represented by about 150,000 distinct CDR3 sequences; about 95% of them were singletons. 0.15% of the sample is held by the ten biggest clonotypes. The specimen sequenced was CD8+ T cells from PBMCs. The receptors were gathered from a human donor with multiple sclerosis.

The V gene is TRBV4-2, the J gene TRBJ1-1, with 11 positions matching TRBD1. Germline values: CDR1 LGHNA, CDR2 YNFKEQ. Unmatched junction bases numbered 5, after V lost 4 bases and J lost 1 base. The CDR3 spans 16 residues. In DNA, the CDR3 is TGTGCCAGCAGCCCTATAGGACAGGGGGCGAACACTGAAGCTTTCTTT. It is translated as CASSPIGQGANTEAFF.

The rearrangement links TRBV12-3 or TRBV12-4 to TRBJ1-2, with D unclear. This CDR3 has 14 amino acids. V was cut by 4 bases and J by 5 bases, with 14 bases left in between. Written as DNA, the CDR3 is TGTGCCAGCAGTTGGGGTGGACGGCCATATGGCTACACCTTC. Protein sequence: CASSWGGRPYGYTF.

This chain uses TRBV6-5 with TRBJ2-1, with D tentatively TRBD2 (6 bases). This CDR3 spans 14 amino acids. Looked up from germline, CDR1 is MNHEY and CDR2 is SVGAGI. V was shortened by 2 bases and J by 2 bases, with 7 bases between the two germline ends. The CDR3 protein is CASSYGRPYNEQFF. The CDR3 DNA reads TGTGCCAGCAGTTACGGGAGGCCCTACAATGAGCAGTTCTTC.

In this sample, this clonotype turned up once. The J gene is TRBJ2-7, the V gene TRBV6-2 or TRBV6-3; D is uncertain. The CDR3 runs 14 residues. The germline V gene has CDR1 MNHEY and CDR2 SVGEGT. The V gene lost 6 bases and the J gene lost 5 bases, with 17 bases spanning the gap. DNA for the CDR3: TGTGCCAGCAGCTATAGGAATGCCCGCGACGAGCAGTACTTC. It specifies CASSYRNARDEQYF.

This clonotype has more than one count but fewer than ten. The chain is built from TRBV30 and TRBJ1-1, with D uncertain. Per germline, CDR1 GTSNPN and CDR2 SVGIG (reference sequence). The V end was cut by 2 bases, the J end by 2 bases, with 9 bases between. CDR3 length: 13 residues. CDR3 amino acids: CAWSLGPNTEAFF. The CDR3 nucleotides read TGTGCCTGGAGTCTAGGCCCTAACACTGAAGCTTTCTTT. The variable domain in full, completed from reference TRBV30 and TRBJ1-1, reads SQTIHQWPATLVQPVGSPLSLECTVEGTSNPNLYWYRQAAGRGLQLLFYSVGIGQISSEVPQNLSASRPQDRQFILSSKKLLLSDSGFYLCAWSLGPNTEAFFGQGTRLTVV.

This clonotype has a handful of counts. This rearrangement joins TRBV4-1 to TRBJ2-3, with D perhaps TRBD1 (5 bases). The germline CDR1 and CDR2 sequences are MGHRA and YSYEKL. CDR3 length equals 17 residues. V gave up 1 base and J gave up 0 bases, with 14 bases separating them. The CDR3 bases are TGCGCCAGCAGCCAAGGTCAGGGCAGGCTCAGCACAGATACGCAGTATTTT. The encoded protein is CASSQGQGRLSTDTQYF.

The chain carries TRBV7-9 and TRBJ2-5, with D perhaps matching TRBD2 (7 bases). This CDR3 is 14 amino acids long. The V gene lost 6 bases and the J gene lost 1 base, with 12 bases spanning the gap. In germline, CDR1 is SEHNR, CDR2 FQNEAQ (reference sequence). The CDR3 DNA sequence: TGTGCCAGCAGGGCGGGGGCCTCCCAAGAGACCCAGTACTTC. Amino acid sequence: CASRAGASQETQYF. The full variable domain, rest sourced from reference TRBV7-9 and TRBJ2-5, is DTGVSQNPRHKITKRGQNVTFRCDPISEHNRLYWYRQTLGQGPEFLTYFQNEAQLEKSRLLSDRFSAERPKGSFSTLEIQRTEQGDSAMYLCASRAGASQETQYFGPGTRLLVL.

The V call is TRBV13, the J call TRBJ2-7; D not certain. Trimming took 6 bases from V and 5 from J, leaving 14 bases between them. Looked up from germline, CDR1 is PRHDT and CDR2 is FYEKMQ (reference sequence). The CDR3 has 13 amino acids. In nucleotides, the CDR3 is TGTGCCAGCAGGGGTCCCCCGGTCAACGAGCAGTACTTC. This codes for CASRGPPVNEQYF. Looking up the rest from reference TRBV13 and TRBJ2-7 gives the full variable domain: AAGVIQSPRHLIKEKRETATLKCYPIPRHDTVYWYQQGPGQDPQFLISFYEKMQSDKGSIPDRFSAQQFSDYHSELNMSSLELGDSALYFCASRGPPVNEQYFGPGTRLTVT.

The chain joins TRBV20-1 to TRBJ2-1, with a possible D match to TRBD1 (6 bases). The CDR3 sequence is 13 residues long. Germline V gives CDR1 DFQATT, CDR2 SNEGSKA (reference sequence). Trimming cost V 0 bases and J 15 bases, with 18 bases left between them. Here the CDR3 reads CSAREGLVTGVFF. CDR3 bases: TGCAGTGCTAGAGAAGGCCTTGTGACAGGCGTGTTCTTC.

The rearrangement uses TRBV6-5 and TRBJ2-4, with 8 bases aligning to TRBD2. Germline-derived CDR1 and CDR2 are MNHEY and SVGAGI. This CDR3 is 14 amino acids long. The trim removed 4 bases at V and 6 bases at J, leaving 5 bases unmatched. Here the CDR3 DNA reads TGTGCCAGCAGTTCCGCGGGGGGTAGAAACATTCAGTACTTC. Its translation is CASSSAGGRNIQYF.

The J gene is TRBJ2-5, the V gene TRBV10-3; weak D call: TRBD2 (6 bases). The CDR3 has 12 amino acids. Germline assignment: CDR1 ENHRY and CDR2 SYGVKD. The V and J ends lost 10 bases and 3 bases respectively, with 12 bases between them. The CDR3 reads CATRDLKETQYF. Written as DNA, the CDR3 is TGTGCCACGAGGGACTTGAAAGAGACCCAGTACTTC.

The CDR3 sequence: CAWSVATKAFF. The CDR3 bases are TGTGCCTGGAGTGTTGCGACGAAAGCTTTCTTT. This chain connects TRBV30 to TRBJ1-1; D call uncertain. V was trimmed by 0 bases and J by 9 bases, leaving 8 bases between them. This CDR3 comprises 11 residues. Germline assignment: CDR1 GTSNPN and CDR2 SVGIG (reference sequence). The variable domain in full, completed from reference TRBV30 and TRBJ1-1, reads SQTIHQWPATLVQPVGSPLSLECTVEGTSNPNLYWYRQAAGRGLQLLFYSVGIGQISSEVPQNLSASRPQDRQFILSSKKLLLSDSGFYLCAWSVATKAFFGQGTRLTVV.

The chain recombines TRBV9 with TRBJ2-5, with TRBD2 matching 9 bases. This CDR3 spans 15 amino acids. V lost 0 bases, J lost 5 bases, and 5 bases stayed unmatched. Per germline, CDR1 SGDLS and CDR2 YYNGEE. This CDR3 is CASSVGLAVVETQYF. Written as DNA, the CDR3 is TGTGCCAGCAGCGTAGGACTAGCGGTTGTGGAGACCCAGTACTTC.

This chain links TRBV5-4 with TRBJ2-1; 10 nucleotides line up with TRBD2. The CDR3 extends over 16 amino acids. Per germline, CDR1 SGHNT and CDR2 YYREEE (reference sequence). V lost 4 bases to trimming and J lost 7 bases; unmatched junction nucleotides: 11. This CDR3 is CASSNKRGGLKNEQFF. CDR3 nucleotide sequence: TGTGCCAGCAGCAACAAGCGGGGGGGCCTTAAGAATGAGCAGTTCTTC. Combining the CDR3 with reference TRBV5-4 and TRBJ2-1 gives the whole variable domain ETGVTQSPTHLIKTRGQQVTLRCSSQSGHNTVSWYQQALGQGPQFIFQYYREEENGRGNFPPRFSGLQFPNYSSELNVNALELDDSALYLCASSNKRGGLKNEQFFGPGTRLTVL.

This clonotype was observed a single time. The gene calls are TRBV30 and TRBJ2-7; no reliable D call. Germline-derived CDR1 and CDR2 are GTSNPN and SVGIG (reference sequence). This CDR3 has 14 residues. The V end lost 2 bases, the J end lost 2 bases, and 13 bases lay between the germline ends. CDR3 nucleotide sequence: TGTGCCTGGAGTAAGCCCTCGAGAGCCTACGAGCAGTACGTC. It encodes CAWSKPSRAYEQYV.

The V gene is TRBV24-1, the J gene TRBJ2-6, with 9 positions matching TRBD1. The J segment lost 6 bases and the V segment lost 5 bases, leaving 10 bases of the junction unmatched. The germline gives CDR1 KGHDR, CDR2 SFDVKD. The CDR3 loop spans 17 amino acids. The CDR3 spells CATSAADRGVKANVLTF. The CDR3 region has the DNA TGTGCCACCAGTGCCGCCGACAGGGGGGTCAAGGCCAACGTCCTGACTTTC.

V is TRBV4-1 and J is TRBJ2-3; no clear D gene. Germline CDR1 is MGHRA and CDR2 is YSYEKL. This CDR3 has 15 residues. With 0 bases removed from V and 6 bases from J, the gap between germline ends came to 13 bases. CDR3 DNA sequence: TGCGCCAGCAGCCAAGAGTTGCAAGCATCCGATACGCAGTATTTT. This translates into CASSQELQASDTQYF.

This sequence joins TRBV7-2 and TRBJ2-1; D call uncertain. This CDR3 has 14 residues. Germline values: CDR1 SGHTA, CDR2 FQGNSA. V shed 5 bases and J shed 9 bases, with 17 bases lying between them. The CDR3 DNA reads TGTGCCAGCAGCACGGCGACAACCACTCCTGAGCAGTTCTTC. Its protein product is CASSTATTTPEQFF.

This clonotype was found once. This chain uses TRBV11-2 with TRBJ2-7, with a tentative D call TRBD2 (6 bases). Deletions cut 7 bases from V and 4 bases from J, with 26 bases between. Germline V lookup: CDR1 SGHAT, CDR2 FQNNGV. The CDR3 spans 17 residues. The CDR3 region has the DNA TGTGCCAGCACCAGCTTACAAATTGGCGGGGATTCATACGAGCAGTACTTC. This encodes CASTSLQIGGDSYEQYF.

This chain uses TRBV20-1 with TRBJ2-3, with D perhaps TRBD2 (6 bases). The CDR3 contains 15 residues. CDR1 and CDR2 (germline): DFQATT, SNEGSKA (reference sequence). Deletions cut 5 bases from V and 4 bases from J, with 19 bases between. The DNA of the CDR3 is TGCAGTGCTCCCCAACCGGGCCCGGGGGCAGATACGCAGTATTTT. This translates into CSAPQPGPGADTQYF.

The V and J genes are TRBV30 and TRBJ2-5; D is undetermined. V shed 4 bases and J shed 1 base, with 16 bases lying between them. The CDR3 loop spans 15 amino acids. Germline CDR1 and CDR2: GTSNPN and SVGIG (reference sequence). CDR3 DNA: TGTGCCTGGAATGCCCCACTGACACGCCAAGAGACCCAGTACTTC. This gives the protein CAWNAPLTRQETQYF.

The DNA of the CDR3 is TGCGCCAGCAGCCAAGGCCCCGAGAAAGGGGGTGGCTACACCTTC. It codes for CASSQGPEKGGGYTF. The V gene is TRBV4-1, the J gene TRBJ1-2, with D perhaps matching TRBD1 (6 bases). Germline values: CDR1 MGHRA, CDR2 YSYEKL. The CDR3 covers 15 residues. Between the trimmed V and J ends, which lost 1 base and 7 bases, there was a span of 16 bases.

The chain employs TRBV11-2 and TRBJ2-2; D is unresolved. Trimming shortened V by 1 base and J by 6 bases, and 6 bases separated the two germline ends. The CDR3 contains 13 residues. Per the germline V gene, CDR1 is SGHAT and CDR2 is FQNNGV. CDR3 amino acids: CASSLVRAGELFF. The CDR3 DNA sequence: TGTGCCAGCAGCTTAGTTAGGGCCGGGGAGCTGTTTTTT.

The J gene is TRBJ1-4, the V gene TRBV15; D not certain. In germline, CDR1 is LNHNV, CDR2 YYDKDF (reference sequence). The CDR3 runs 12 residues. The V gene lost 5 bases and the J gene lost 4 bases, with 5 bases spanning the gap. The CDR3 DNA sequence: TGTGCCACCAGCGATCATAATGAAAAACTGTTTTTT. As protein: CATSDHNEKLFF.

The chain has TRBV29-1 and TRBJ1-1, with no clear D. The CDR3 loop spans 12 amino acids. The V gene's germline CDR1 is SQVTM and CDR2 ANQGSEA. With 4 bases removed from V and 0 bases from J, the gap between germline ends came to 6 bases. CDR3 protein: CSVATMNTEAFF. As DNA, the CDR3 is TGCAGCGTTGCGACCATGAACACTGAAGCTTTCTTT.

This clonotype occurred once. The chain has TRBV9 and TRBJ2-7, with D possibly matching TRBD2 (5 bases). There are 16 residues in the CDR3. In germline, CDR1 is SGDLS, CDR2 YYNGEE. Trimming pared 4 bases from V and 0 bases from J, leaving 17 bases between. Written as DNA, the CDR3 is TGTGCCAGCAGCTTCTCCGGAGCGGAGCCCTCCTACGAGCAGTACTTC. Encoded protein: CASSFSGAEPSYEQYF.

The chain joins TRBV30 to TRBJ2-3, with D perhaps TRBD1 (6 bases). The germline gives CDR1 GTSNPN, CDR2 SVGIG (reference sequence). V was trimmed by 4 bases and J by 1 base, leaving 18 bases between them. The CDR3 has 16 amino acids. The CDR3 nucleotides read TGTGCCTGGAATGCAGGACAGAACCATGGCACAGATACGCAGTATTTT. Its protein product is CAWNAGQNHGTDTQYF. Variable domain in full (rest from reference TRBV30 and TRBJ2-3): SQTIHQWPATLVQPVGSPLSLECTVEGTSNPNLYWYRQAAGRGLQLLFYSVGIGQISSEVPQNLSASRPQDRQFILSSKKLLLSDSGFYLCAWNAGQNHGTDTQYFGPGTRLTVL.